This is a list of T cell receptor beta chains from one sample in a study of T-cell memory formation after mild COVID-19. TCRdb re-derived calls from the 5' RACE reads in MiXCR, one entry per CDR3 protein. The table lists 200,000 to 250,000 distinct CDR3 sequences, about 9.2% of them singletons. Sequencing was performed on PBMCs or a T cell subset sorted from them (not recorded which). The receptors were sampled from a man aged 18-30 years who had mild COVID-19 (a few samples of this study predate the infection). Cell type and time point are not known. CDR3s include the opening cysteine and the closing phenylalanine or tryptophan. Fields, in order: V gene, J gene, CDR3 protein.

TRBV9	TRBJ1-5	CASSVLPSGPQHF
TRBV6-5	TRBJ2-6	CASSYSGEGRAPSGANVLTF
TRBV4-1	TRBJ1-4	CASRTPRASNEKLFF
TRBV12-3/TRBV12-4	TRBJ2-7	CASSLAGYEQYF
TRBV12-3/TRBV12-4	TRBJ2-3	CASSLNTQYF
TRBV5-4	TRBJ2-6	CASSPSGTGISGANVLTF
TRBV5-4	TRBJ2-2	CASSLDLVTGELFF
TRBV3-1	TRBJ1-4	CASSQEIREKLFF
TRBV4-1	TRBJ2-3	CASSPYDRVRADTQYF
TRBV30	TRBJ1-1	CAWSNPFAVNTEAFF
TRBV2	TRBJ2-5	CASSELTSQETQYF
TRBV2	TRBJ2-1	CASSDISGGVNEQFF
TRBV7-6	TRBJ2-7	CASSLWATESEQYF
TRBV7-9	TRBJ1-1	CASSRDRGTEAFF
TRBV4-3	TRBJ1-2	CASSQELTGDGYTF
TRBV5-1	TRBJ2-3	CASRGQGATDTQYF
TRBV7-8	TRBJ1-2	CASSLRSVSQGANYGYTF
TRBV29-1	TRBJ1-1	CSIDQGYTEAFF
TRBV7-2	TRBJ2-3	CASIPLAGGTDTQYF
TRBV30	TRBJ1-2	CAWNPPGYYGYTF
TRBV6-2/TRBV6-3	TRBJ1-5	CASSYQYSNQPQHF
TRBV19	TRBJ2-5	CASSSWDRGRETQYF
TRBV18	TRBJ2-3	CASSPNSLTGSDTQYF
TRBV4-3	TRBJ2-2	CASSQAIGSRNTGELFF